Sequencing of this TCR beta chain was carried out in a study of T cells in Graves' hyperthyroidism and ophthalmopathy. Notes on the study in general: Most expanded thyroid clonotypes above 0.001 recurred in blood. Ophthalmopathy was model-predicted a median roughly 6.5 months pre-onset.

The study based diagnoses on clinical symptoms, serum thyroxine and TRAb, thyroid ultrasound and orbital computed tomography. Worth noting for this clonotype: Antigen unknown.

Amplification of TCR beta CDR3 regions was performed using RNA transcripts as template. A set of HTBI primers served as the primers for a first-round RT-PCR of the TCR CDR3. MiXCR, run by TCRdb on the multiplex PCR reads, gives a single entry per CDR3 protein. The sample holds hundreds of thousands of distinct CDR3 sequences; 45% are singletons and the top ten take less than 9%. The V end lost 5 bases, the J end lost 2 bases, and 10 bases lay between the germline ends. The CDR3 totals 13 residues. Germline values: CDR1 SGHVS, CDR2 FNYEAQ. Sequenced: peripheral blood or thyroid tissue (not recorded which). The chain is built from TRBV7-6 and TRBJ2-7; D unclear. The clonotype was recovered from an adult man with Graves' disease, either hyperthyroidism or ophthalmopathy (not recorded which). The CDR3, as DNA: TGTGCCAGCAGCCAAGAAGGGACCTACGAGCAGTACTTC. Translating it yields CASSQEGTYEQYF.